This T cell receptor beta chain was documented in a study of blood T cell repertoires in COVID-19. Across the whole study: Nucleic acid was either cDNA or gDNA, and it came from T cells, B-cell-depleted T cells, or PBMCs.

In the study's own analysis: Scientists estimated how many nucleated cells there were by amplifying reference gene primers. Method: immunoSEQ multiplex PCR; TCRdb's copy keeps in-frame clones and lacks some. The DNA was the basis for D and trimming; V, J and clone size are from that table. This table holds roughly 250,000 clones, roughly 80% found once. CDR3 size: 12 residues. Germline V gene lookup returns CDR1 SGHNT and CDR2 YENEEA. About this clone: The junction shows a germline mismatch at one end, possibly a read error.

The sequence came from a woman older than 75 with acute or convalescent COVID-19. This chain links TRBV11-3 with TRBJ1-1, with 9 bases lining up with TRBD1. The sample was peripheral blood. The CDR3 is CASSPGGQGPIF. The CDR3 bases are TGTGCCAGCAGCCCCGGAGGACAGGGGCCGATCTTT.